These 30 T cell receptor beta chains share one sample of origin, sequenced in a study of beta chain features in type 1 diabetes. Reverse transcription of all isolated RNA meant that expressed TCRB transcripts were sequenced. Generated by immunoSEQ multiplex PCR, the TCRdb table keeps only in-frame clones and is missing some. There are 15,000 to 19,000 clones in the sample; roughly 40% occur only once, and approximately 0.5% lies in the top ten. Sequenced sample: stem cell memory CD4+ T cells from blood. The source is a woman in her thirties or forties in good health.

The chain recombines TRBV6-5 with TRBJ1-4, with D possibly TRBD1 on 6 matching bases. The CDR3 totals 15 residues. Trimming cost V 5 bases and J 14 bases, with 24 bases left between them. CDR1 MNHEY and CDR2 SVGAGI come from the germline V gene. CDR3: CASSGPRAGAPELFF. CDR3 sequence (DNA): TGTGCCAGCAGTGGCCCCAGGGCGGGGGCTCCAGAGCTGTTTTTT.

The genes are TRBV4-2 and TRBJ1-2, with D tentatively TRBD1 (6 bases). The CDR3 contains 14 residues. V lost 1 base to trimming and J lost 8 bases, with 14 bases between them. Germline V gene sequence: CDR1 LGHNA, CDR2 YNFKEQ. CDR3 amino acids: CASSQGGSQGGYTF. CDR3 DNA sequence: TGTGCCAGCAGCCAAGGAGGGAGCCAGGGGGGCTACACCTTC.

V is TRBV5-4 and J is TRBJ2-3; 8 bases line up with TRBD2. V shed 4 bases and J 4 bases; nucleotides not matched to a gene: 11. The CDR3 covers 16 residues. In germline, CDR1 is SGHNT, CDR2 YYREEE (reference sequence). The CDR3 reads CASSQGNGRGADTQYF. For the CDR3, the DNA is TGTGCCAGCAGCCAAGGGAACGGGCGGGGGGCAGATACGCAGTATTTT. Filled out from reference TRBV5-4 and TRBJ2-3, the complete variable domain reads ETGVTQSPTHLIKTRGQQVTLRCSSQSGHNTVSWYQQALGQGPQFIFQYYREEENGRGNFPPRFSGLQFPNYSSELNVNALELDDSALYLCASSQGNGRGADTQYFGPGTRLTVL.

There are a few counts of this clone. This chain uses TRBV6-1 with TRBJ1-6; TRBD1 might be the D (5 bases). CDR1 is MNHNS, CDR2 SASEGT, per germline. The V gene lost 5 bases and the J gene lost 10 bases, with 15 bases spanning the gap. This CDR3 is 14 amino acids long. In DNA, the CDR3 is TGTGCCAGCAGTTTGACGGAGGGGATCTCACCCCTCCACTTT. Protein sequence: CASSLTEGISPLHF.

This chain connects TRBV5-1 to TRBJ2-1; D uncertain. Trimming took off 3 bases at V and 7 bases at J, with 11 bases between the two ends. The length of the CDR3 is 13 residues. CDR1 is SGHRS, CDR2 YFSETQ, per germline. CDR3 nucleotide sequence: TGCGCCAGCAGCTCGGGTGAGGCGAATGAGCAGTTCTTC. Translating it yields CASSSGEANEQFF.

This clone has only one observation. V is TRBV19 and J is TRBJ1-1; 8 nucleotides align to TRBD1. CDR3 length equals 13 residues. With 6 bases clipped from V and 10 bases from J, the junction kept 10 bases outside the gene matches. Looked up from germline, CDR1 is LNHDA and CDR2 is SQIVND (reference sequence). The CDR3 DNA reads as TGTGCCAGTAGCTCGGACAGGGTGGCGTCAGCTTTCTTT. This translates into CASSSDRVASAFF.

The V gene is TRBV5-1, the J gene TRBJ1-4, with D maybe TRBD1 (5 bases). The germline gives CDR1 SGHRS, CDR2 YFSETQ. V was pared by 3 bases and J by 6 bases, with 21 bases between. The CDR3 totals 17 residues. CDR3 sequence (DNA): TGCGCCAGCAGCTCAACACACCGAAATGGGGGGGATGAAAAACTGTTTTTT. It encodes CASSSTHRNGGDEKLFF. The full variable domain, its missing parts supplied by reference TRBV5-1 and TRBJ1-4, is KAGVTQTPRYLIKTRGQQVTLSCSPISGHRSVSWYQQTPGQGLQFLFEYFSETQRNKGNFPGRFSGRQFSNSRSEMNVSTLELGDSALYLCASSSTHRNGGDEKLFFGSGTQLSVL.

The J gene is TRBJ1-1, the V gene TRBV7-6, with D hard to call. Per germline, CDR1 SGHVS and CDR2 FNYEAQ. The CDR3 is made up of 14 amino acids. V lost 2 bases, J lost 1 base, and 8 bases lay in between. The CDR3 nucleotides are TGTGCCAGCAGCTTATCCGGGGAGAACACTGAAGCTTTCTTT. Protein product: CASSLSGENTEAFF.

This clone was found a few times. V is TRBV19 and J is TRBJ1-5; possible D gene TRBD1, 5 bases. This CDR3 is 16 amino acids long. CDR1 LNHDA and CDR2 SQIVND come from the germline V gene (reference sequence). V lost 2 bases and J lost 2, with 13 bases in between. Written as DNA, the CDR3 is TGTGCCAGTAGTATACAAGGGGCGCATGGCAATCAGCCCCAGCATTTT. Translation gives CASSIQGAHGNQPQHF.

The count of this clone is one. V is TRBV7-2 and J is TRBJ2-3, with a tentative D call TRBD2 (6 bases). The V end was cut by 2 bases, the J end by 2 bases, with 11 bases between. The CDR3 is made up of 15 amino acids. Per the germline V gene, CDR1 is SGHTA and CDR2 is FQGNSA. The chain's CDR3 is CASSLLPGDTDTQYF. As DNA, the CDR3 is TGTGCCAGCAGCTTACTGCCGGGGGACACAGATACGCAGTATTTT.

In its sample, this clone was seen a few times. The chain is built from TRBV5-4 and TRBJ2-1; 14 nucleotides align to TRBD2. The CDR3 runs 15 residues. CDR1 is SGHNT, CDR2 YYREEE, per germline (reference sequence). With V trimmed by 5 bases and J by 5 bases, 3 bases remained unmatched. The DNA for the CDR3 is TGTGCCAGCAGTCGGACTAGCGGGGGGAACAATGAGCAGTTCTTC. Amino acid sequence: CASSRTSGGNNEQFF.

The chain combines TRBV19 with TRBJ1-2; 9 bases match TRBD1. V lost 4 bases to trimming and J lost 3 bases; unmatched junction nucleotides: 6. Germline CDR1 is LNHDA and CDR2 is SQIVND (reference sequence). CDR3 length equals 15 residues. This CDR3 reads CASSTAGTGHYGYTF. The CDR3 coding sequence is TGTGCCAGTAGTACCGCCGGGACAGGGCACTATGGCTACACCTTC.

The chain employs TRBV6-5 and TRBJ2-7; TRBD1 agrees at 7 bases. The length of the CDR3 is 15 residues. Germline-derived CDR1 and CDR2 are MNHEY and SVGAGI. With V trimmed by 6 bases and J by 0 bases, 8 bases remained unmatched. CDR3 amino acids: CASRLGQVLSYEQYF. CDR3 DNA: TGTGCCAGCAGACTCGGACAGGTGCTCTCCTACGAGCAGTACTTC.

Only a few counts were recorded for this clone. The chain couples TRBV7-9 to TRBJ1-1; tentatively, D is TRBD1 (5 bases). The CDR3 sequence is 18 residues long. Trimming pared 6 bases from V and 3 bases from J, leaving 26 bases between. From germline, CDR1 is SEHNR and CDR2 FQNEAQ (reference sequence). This chain's CDR3 is CASRPPPGDYRRDTEAFF. The CDR3 DNA follows: TGTGCCAGCAGACCACCCCCCGGGGACTATCGGAGGGACACTGAAGCTTTCTTT.

This clone was recorded a few times. The chain has TRBV2 and TRBJ2-2; 9 positions agree with TRBD1. This CDR3 has 16 residues. Germline CDR1 SNHLY, CDR2 FYNNEI. After removal of 5 bases from V and 1 base from J, the junction contained 5 bases not matched to a gene. The CDR3 spells CASSRPTGGNTGELFF. The CDR3 DNA sequence: TGTGCCAGCAGTCGGCCGACAGGGGGGAACACCGGGGAGCTGTTTTTT.

Judged by abundance, this clone is medium-sized. The chain combines TRBV10-3 with TRBJ1-6; D is uncertain. Germline assignment: CDR1 ENHRY and CDR2 SYGVKD. The CDR3 is 13 residues long. V was clipped by 4 bases and J by 10 bases, with 11 bases between them. This CDR3 is CAISGAGRSPLHF. The CDR3 DNA reads TGTGCCATCAGTGGGGCCGGCCGATCACCCCTCCACTTT.

This clone was observed a few times. This sequence joins TRBV6-1 and TRBJ1-6, with D tentatively TRBD1 (5 bases). This CDR3 comprises 15 residues. Trimming stripped 7 bases from V and 8 bases from J, with 18 bases between. Germline CDR1 MNHNS, CDR2 SASEGT. As DNA, the CDR3 is TGTGCCAGCATCCCGAGGCGGGGCTTGGATTCACCCCTCCACTTT. The encoded protein is CASIPRRGLDSPLHF.

The chain links TRBV7-2 to TRBJ2-7; TRBD1 aligns across 9 bases. CDR1 SGHTA and CDR2 FQGNSA come from the germline V gene. The CDR3 consists of 16 residues. The J segment lost 4 bases and the V segment lost 0 bases, leaving 7 bases of the junction unmatched. DNA of the CDR3: TGTGCCAGCAGCTTAGCGCCTGGGACAGGGACTTACGAGCAGTACTTC. This translates into CASSLAPGTGTYEQYF. The entire variable domain, with the rest obtained from reference TRBV7-2 and TRBJ2-7, is as follows: GAGVSQSPSNKVTEKGKDVELRCDPISGHTALYWYRQSLGQGLEFLIYFQGNSAPDKSGLPSDRFSAERTGGSVSTLTIQRTQQEDSAVYLCASSLAPGTGTYEQYFGPGTRLTVT.

The chain is built from TRBV9 and TRBJ2-5, with D perhaps TRBD1 (6 bases). V was cut by 0 bases and J by 5 bases, with 14 bases left in between. Germline-derived CDR1 and CDR2 are SGDLS and YYNGEE. The CDR3 is 15 residues long. This CDR3 reads CASSVGGRGMETQYF. CDR3 DNA sequence: TGTGCCAGCAGCGTAGGTGGCAGGGGAATGGAGACCCAGTACTTC. The whole variable domain, remainder taken from reference TRBV9 and TRBJ2-5, is DSGVTQTPKHLITATGQRVTLRCSPRSGDLSVYWYQQSLDQGLQFLIQYYNGEERAKGNILERFSAQQFPDLHSELNLSSLELGDSALYFCASSVGGRGMETQYFGPGTRLLVL.

The gene calls are TRBV14 and TRBJ1-1, with 8 bases fitting TRBD1. The J segment lost 2 bases and the V segment lost 3 bases, leaving 17 bases of the junction unmatched. Per the germline V gene, CDR1 is SGHDN and CDR2 is FVKESK. The CDR3 has 19 residues. CDR3: CASSQPGQGWWKSNTEAFF. The CDR3 region has the DNA TGTGCCAGCAGCCAGCCTGGACAGGGATGGTGGAAAAGTAACACTGAAGCTTTCTTT.

This clone was counted between two and nine times. The chain combines TRBV5-4 with TRBJ1-4, with no clear D. Germline CDR1 SGHNT, CDR2 YYREEE (reference sequence). V gave up 2 bases and J gave up 5 bases, with 16 bases separating them. The CDR3 length is 16 residues. The CDR3 loop is CASSLAPSGLNEKLFF. CDR3 DNA: TGTGCCAGCAGCTTAGCCCCTTCGGGGTTAAATGAAAAACTGTTTTTT.

This chain uses TRBV6-5 with TRBJ2-7, with 10 bases identical to TRBD1. CDR1 is MNHEY and CDR2 is SVGAGI in the germline V gene. The V segment lost 2 bases and the J segment 7 bases; nucleotides outside the gene matches: 8. This CDR3 contains 15 residues. The CDR3 coding sequence is TGTGCCAGCAGTTACCCCGGACAGGGGGTCTGGGAGCAGTACTTC. Translation gives CASSYPGQGVWEQYF.

The chain links TRBV4-1 to TRBJ1-1; D is unclear. Trimming pared 5 bases from V and 4 bases from J, leaving 26 bases between. CDR1 and CDR2 (germline): MGHRA, YSYEKL. CDR3 length: 18 amino acids. The CDR3 loop reads CASSRHNQVGRLGTEAFF. CDR3 coding DNA: TGCGCCAGCAGCAGACACAACCAGGTGGGTCGGCTCGGCACTGAAGCTTTCTTT.

This clone came up a few times. V usage is TRBV5-8 and J usage is TRBJ2-3, with TRBD2 matching over 12 bases. The CDR3 length is 17 residues. Looked up from germline, CDR1 is SGHTS and CDR2 is YDEGEE. The V gene end was trimmed by 2 bases and the J gene end by 3 bases; junction bases not matched to a gene: 7. CDR3 sequence (DNA): TGTGCCAGCAGCTTTCTAGCGGGGGGGCCTGGGACAGATACGCAGTATTTT. This translates into CASSFLAGGPGTDTQYF.

This chain joins TRBV29-1 and TRBJ2-7; 10 bases agree with TRBD2. Germline V lookup: CDR1 SQVTM, CDR2 ANQGSEA. After removal of 7 bases from V and 3 bases from J, the junction contained 9 bases not matched to a gene. CDR3 length: 14 amino acids. The CDR3, as DNA: TGCAGCGCTACAGAAGCGGGGGGGCACTACGAGCAGTACTTC. Protein product: CSATEAGGHYEQYF.

This chain joins TRBV5-1 and TRBJ1-2; D remains ambiguous. Germline V gene lookup returns CDR1 SGHRS and CDR2 YFSETQ. The V end was cut by 0 bases, the J end by 7 bases, with 13 bases between. The CDR3 is 14 amino acids. The CDR3, as DNA: TGCGCCAGCAGCTTGGCCGGGAGTTCGGCTGGCTACACCTTC. It encodes CASSLAGSSAGYTF.

Concerning this clone: The same CDR3 can be traced to other DNA sequences in this sample. The rearrangement uses TRBV5-1 and TRBJ2-5, with D possibly being TRBD2 (5 bases). V was cut by 5 bases and J by 4 bases, with 15 bases left in between. The CDR3 is made up of 14 amino acids. Per the germline V gene, CDR1 is SGHRS and CDR2 is YFSETQ. The DNA of the CDR3 is TGCGCCAGCAGTTCCGGCCTCGAGGGAGAGACCCAGTACTTC. This gives the protein CASSSGLEGETQYF.

This clone was observed a few times. J is TRBJ2-7 and V is TRBV7-8; a weak D match, TRBD1 (5 bases). The CDR3 loop spans 14 amino acids. Germline V gene data show CDR1 as SGHVS and CDR2 as FQNEAQ. V dropped 3 bases and J dropped 1 base, with 10 bases sitting between them. CDR3 residues: CASSFTRESYEQYF. CDR3 nucleotide sequence: TGTGCCAGCAGCTTTACCAGGGAATCCTACGAGCAGTACTTC.

V is TRBV10-3 and J is TRBJ1-5; 8 bases align to TRBD1. Germline V gene lookup returns CDR1 ENHRY and CDR2 SYGVKD. The CDR3 extends over 18 amino acids. The junction had 12 bases not matched to a gene; V was cut back by 0 bases and J by 5 bases. The CDR3 coding sequence is TGTGCCATCAGTGAGTCAGGGTTGTTTGCAGGGGGCGATCAGCCCCAGCATTTT. Its protein is CAISESGLFAGGDQPQHF.

Only a few counts were recorded for this clone. The chain uses TRBV5-1 and TRBJ1-2; tentative D call: TRBD1 (6 bases). The germline V and J ends were trimmed by 4 bases and 2 bases, with 12 bases remaining between them. This CDR3 has 14 residues. The germline gives CDR1 SGHRS, CDR2 YFSETQ. CDR3 in amino acids: CASSPRDTNYGYTF. Here the CDR3 DNA reads TGCGCCAGCAGCCCCCGGGACACCAACTATGGCTACACCTTC.